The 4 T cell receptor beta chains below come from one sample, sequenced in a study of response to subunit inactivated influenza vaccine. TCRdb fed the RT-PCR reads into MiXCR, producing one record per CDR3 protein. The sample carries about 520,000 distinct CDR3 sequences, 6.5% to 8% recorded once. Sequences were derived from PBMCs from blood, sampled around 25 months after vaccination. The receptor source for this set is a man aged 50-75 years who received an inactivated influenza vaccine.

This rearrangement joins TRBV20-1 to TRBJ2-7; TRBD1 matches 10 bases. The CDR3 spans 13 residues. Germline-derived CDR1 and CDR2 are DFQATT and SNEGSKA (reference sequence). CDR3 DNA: TGCAGCGCCATCTGGGACAGGGGCTACGAGCAGTACTTC. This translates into CSAIWDRGYEQYF.

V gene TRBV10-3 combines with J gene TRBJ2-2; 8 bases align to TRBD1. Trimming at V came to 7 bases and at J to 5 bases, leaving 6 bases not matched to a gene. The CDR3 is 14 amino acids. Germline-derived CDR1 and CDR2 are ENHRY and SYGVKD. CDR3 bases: TGTGCCATCACCGCGGGACAGGCTACCGGGGAGCTGTTTTTT. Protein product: CAITAGQATGELFF.

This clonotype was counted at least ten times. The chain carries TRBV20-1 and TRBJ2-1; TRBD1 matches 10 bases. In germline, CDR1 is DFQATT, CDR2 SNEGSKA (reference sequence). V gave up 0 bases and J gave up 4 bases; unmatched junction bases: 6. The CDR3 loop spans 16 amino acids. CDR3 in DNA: TGCAGTGCTAGAGAAGGGACAGGGGTGGGGTACAATGAGCAGTTCTTC. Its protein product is CSAREGTGVGYNEQFF.

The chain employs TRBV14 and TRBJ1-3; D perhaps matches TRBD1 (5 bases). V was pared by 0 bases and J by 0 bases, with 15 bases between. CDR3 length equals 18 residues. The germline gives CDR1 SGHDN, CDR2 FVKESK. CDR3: CASSQEGPGLSSGNTIYF. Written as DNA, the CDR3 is TGTGCCAGCAGCCAAGAAGGTCCAGGGCTTAGCTCTGGAAACACCATATATTTT. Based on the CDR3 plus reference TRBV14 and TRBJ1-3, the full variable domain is EAGVTQFPSHSVIEKGQTVTLRCDPISGHDNLYWYRRVMGKEIKFLLHFVKESKQDESGMPNNRFLAERTGGTYSTLKVQPAELEDSGVYFCASSQEGPGLSSGNTIYFGEGSWLTVV.